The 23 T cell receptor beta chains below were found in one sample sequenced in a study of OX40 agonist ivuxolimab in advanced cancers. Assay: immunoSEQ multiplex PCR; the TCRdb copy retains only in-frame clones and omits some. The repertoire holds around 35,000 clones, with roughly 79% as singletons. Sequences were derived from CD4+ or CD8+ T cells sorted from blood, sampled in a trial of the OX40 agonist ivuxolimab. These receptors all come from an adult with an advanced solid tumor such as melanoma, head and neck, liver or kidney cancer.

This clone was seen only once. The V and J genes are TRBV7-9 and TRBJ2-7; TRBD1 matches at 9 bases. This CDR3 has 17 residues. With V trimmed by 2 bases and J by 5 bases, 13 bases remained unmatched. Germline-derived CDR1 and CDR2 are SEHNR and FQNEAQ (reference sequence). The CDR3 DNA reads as TGTGCCAGCAGCTTATTGAGAATTGAGACAGGGGGTGACGAGCAGTACTTC. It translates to CASSLLRIETGGDEQYF.

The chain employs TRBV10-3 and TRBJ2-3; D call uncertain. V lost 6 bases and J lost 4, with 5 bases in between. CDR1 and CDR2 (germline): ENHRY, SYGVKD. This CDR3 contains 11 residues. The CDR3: CAIRGSDTQYF. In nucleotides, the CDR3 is TGTGCCATCAGAGGGTCAGATACGCAGTATTTT.

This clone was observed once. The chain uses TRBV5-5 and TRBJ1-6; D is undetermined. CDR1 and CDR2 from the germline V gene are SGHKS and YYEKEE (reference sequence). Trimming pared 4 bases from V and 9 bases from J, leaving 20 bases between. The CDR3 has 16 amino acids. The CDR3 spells CASSPRVRGLTSPLHF. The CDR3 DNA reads TGTGCCAGCAGCCCTAGAGTTCGGGGATTGACTTCACCCCTCCACTTT.

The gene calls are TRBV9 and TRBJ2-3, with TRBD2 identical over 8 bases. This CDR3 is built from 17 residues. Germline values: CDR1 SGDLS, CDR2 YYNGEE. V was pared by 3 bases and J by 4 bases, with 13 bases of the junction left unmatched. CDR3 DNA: TGTGCCAGCAGCGCCCTCGGAGCGGGAGATCCGGCAGATACGCAGTATTTT. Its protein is CASSALGAGDPADTQYF.

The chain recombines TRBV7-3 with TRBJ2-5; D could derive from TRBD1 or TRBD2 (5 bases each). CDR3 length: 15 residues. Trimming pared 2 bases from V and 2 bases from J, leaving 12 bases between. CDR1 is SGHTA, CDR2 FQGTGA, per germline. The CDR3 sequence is CASSLQPGRQETQYF. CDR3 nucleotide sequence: TGTGCCAGCAGCTTACAACCGGGGCGACAAGAGACCCAGTACTTC.

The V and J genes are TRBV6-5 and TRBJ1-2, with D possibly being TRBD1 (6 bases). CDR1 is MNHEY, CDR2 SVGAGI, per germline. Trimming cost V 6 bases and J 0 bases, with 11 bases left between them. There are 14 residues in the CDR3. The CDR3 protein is CASSRGTSNYGYTF. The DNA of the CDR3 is TGTGCCAGCAGCCGTGGGACATCTAACTATGGCTACACCTTC.

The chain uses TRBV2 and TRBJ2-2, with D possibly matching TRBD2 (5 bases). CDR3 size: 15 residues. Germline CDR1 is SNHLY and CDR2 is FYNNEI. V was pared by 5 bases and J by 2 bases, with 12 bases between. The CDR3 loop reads CASSPRRGNTGELFF. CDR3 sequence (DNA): TGTGCCAGCAGTCCCCGACGGGGTAACACCGGGGAGCTGTTTTTT.

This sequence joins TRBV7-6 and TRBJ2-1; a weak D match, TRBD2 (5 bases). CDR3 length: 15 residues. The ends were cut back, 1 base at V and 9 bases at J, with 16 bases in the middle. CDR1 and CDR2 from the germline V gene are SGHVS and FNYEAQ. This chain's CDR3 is CASSLVGPHGGEQFF. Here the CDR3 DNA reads TGTGCCAGCAGCTTAGTCGGACCCCATGGAGGTGAGCAGTTCTTC.

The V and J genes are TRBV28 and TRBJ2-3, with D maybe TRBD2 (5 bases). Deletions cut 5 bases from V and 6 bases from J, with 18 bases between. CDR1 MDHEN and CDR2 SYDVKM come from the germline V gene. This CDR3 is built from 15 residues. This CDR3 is CASSNARYGMDTQYF. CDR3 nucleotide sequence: TGTGCCAGCAGTAACGCGCGTTACGGGATGGATACGCAGTATTTT.

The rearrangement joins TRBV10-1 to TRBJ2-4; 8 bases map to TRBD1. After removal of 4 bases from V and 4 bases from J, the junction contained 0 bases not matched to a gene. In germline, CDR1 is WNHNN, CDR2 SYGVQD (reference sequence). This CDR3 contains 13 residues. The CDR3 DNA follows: TGCGCCAGCAGTGGACAGGGGAAAAACATTCAGTACTTC. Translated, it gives CASSGQGKNIQYF.

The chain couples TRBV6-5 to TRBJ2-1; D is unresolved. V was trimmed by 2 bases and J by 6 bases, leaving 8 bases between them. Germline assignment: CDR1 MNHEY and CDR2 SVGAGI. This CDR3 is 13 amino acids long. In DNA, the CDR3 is TGTGCCAGCAGTTACCGACCCATCAATGAGCAGTTCTTC. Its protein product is CASSYRPINEQFF.

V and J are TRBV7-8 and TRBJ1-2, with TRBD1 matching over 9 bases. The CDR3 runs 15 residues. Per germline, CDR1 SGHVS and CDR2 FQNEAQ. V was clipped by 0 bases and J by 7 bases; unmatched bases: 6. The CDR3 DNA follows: TGTGCCAGCAGCTTAGCGGAGGACAGGGGAGCTGGCTACACCTTC. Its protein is CASSLAEDRGAGYTF.

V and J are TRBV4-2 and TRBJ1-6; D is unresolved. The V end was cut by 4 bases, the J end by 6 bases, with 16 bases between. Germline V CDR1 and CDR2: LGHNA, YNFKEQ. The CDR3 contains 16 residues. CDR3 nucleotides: TGTGCCAGCAGCCCAACAGCCCACAATAGTAATTCACCCCTCCACTTT. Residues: CASSPTAHNSNSPLHF.

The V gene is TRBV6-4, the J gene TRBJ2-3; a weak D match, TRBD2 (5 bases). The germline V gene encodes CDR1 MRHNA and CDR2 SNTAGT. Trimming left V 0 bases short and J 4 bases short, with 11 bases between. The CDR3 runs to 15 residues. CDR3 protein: CASSDSGVAPDTQYF. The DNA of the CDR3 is TGTGCCAGCAGTGACTCCGGGGTAGCCCCAGATACGCAGTATTTT.

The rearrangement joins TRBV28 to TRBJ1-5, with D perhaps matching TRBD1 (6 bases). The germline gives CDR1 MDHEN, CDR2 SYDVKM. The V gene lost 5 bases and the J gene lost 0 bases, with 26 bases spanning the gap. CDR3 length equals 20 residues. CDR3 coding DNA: TGTGCCAGCAGTACAGTTTATTCTGGGGGCGAATGGAATAGCAATCAGCCCCAGCATTTT. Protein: CASSTVYSGGEWNSNQPQHF.

CDR3 sequence (DNA): TGTGCCAGCAGTGTTACAGGGCGGGGATTCTTGGACTCTGGGGCCAACGTCCTGACTTTC. Protein sequence: CASSVTGRGFLDSGANVLTF. The chain is built from TRBV6-1 and TRBJ2-6, with D perhaps assigned TRBD1 or TRBD2 (6 bases each). V dropped 4 bases and J dropped 0 bases, with 22 bases sitting between them. Germline CDR1 MNHNS, CDR2 SASEGT. CDR3 size: 20 residues.

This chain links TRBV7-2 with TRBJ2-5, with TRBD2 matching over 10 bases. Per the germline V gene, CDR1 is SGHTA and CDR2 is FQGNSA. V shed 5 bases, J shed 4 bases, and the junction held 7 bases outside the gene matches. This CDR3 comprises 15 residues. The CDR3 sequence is CASSQLAGGGETQYF. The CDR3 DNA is TGTGCCAGCAGCCAATTAGCGGGGGGTGGAGAGACCCAGTACTTC.

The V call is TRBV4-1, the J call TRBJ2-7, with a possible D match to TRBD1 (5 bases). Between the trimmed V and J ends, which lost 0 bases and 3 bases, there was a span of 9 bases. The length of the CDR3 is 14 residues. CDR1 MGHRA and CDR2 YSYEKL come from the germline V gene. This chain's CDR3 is CASSQDHRFYEQYF. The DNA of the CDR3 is TGCGCCAGCAGCCAAGATCACAGGTTCTACGAGCAGTACTTC.

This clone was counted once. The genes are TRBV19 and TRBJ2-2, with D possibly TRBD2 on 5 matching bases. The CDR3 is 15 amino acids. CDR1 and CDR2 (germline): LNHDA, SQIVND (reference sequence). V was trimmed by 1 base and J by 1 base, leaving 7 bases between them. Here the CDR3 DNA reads TGTGCCAGTAGTATAGCGGGAAGGAACACCGGGGAGCTGTTTTTT. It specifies CASSIAGRNTGELFF.

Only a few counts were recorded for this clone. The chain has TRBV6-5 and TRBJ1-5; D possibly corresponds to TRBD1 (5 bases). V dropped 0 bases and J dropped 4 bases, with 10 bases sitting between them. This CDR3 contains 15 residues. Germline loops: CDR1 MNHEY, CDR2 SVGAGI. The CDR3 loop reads CASSYSGTGNQPQHF. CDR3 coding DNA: TGTGCCAGCAGTTACTCTGGGACCGGGAATCAGCCCCAGCATTTT.

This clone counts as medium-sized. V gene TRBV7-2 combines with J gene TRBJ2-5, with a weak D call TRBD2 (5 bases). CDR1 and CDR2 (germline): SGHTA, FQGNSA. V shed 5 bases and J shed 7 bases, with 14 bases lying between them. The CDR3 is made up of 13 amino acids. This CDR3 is CASSPDYLGTQYF. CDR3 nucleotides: TGTGCCAGCAGCCCCGACTACCTGGGGACCCAGTACTTC.

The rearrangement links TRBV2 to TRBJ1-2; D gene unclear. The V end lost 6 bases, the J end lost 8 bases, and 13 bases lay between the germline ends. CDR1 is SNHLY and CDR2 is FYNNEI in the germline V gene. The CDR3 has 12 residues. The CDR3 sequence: CASRDNQAGYTF. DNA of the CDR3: TGTGCCAGCAGAGATAATCAAGCGGGCTACACCTTC.

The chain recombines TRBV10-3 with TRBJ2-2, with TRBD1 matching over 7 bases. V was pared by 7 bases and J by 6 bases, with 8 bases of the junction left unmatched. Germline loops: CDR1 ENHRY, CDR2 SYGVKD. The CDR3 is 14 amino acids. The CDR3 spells CAIKQDRAAGELFF. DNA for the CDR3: TGTGCCATCAAACAAGACAGGGCCGCCGGGGAGCTGTTTTTT.